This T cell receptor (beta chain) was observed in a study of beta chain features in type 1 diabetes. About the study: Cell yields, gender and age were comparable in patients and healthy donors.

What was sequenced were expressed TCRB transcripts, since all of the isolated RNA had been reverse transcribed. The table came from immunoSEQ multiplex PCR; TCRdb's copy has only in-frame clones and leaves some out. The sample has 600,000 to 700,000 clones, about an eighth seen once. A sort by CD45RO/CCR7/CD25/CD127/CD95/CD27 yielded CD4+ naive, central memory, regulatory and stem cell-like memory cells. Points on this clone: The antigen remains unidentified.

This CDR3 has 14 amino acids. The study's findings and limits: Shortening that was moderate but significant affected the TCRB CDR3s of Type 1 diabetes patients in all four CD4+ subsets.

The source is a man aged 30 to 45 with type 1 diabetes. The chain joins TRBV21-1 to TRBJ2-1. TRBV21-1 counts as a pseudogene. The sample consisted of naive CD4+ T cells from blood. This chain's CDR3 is CASSKGRYYNEQFF. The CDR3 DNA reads TGTGCCAGCAGCAAAGGGCGCTACTACAATGAGCAGTTCTTC.